These 2 T cell receptor beta chains were sequenced from one sample in a study of cytomegalovirus exposure and HLA in healthy donors. Produced via immunoSEQ multiplex PCR; TCRdb's table is partial and in-frame only. The sample has under 200,000 clones, approximately 87% seen once. Sample: PBMCs. Receptors originate from a woman aged 25 to 45 in good health and CMV-seronegative.

The chain is built from TRBV28 and TRBJ1-3; 10 bases agree with TRBD1. The germline V gene has CDR1 MDHEN and CDR2 SYDVKM. With V trimmed by 3 bases and J by 3 bases, 8 bases remained unmatched. This CDR3 has 17 residues. CDR3 sequence: CASSFRDRGLRGNTIYF. For the CDR3, the DNA is TGTGCCAGCAGTTTTAGGGACAGGGGATTGCGTGGAAACACCATATATTTT.

The chain employs TRBV6-6 and TRBJ1-6; D is possibly TRBD1 (5 bases). Trimming shortened V by 2 bases and J by 0 bases, and 8 bases separated the two germline ends. Germline V gives CDR1 MNHNY, CDR2 SVGAGI (reference sequence). The CDR3 has 16 residues. The CDR3 sequence is CASSYMGRSYNSPLHF. The CDR3 bases are TGTGCCAGCAGTTACATGGGACGCTCCTATAATTCACCCCTCCACTTT.